This record covers a single T cell receptor (beta chain). The record originates from a study of OX40 agonist ivuxolimab in advanced cancers. Data came from immunoSEQ multiplex PCR; TCRdb stores just in-frame clones and leaves some out. The sample holds fewer than 35,000 clones, more than 70% seen once. The CDR3 extends over 13 amino acids. V lost 6 bases to trimming and J lost 3 bases, with 9 bases between them. Germline V gene sequence: CDR1 LNHDA, CDR2 SQIVND (reference sequence). The origin of this receptor is an adult with an advanced solid tumor such as melanoma, head and neck, liver or kidney cancer. The sequencing here drew on CD4+ or CD8+ T cells sorted from blood, taken in a trial of the OX40 agonist ivuxolimab. The chain has TRBV19 and TRBJ2-1, with D possibly matching TRBD1 (5 bases). The chain's CDR3 is CASSQGNYNEQFF. CDR3 in DNA: TGTGCCAGTAGCCAGGGAAACTACAATGAGCAGTTCTTC. Variable domain in full (rest from reference TRBV19 and TRBJ2-1): DGGITQSPKYLFRKEGQNVTLSCEQNLNHDAMYWYRQDPGQGLRLIYYSQIVNDFQKGDIAEGYSVSREKKESFPLTVTSAQKNPTAFYLCASSQGNYNEQFFGPGTRLTVL.